The present T cell receptor (beta chain) was sequenced within a study of T cell clonotyping in hematopoietic cell transplantation. The table came from immunoSEQ multiplex PCR; TCRdb's copy has only in-frame clones and leaves some out. In the table there are about 5,900 clones, about 77% of which are singletons. Per germline, CDR1 SGHRS and CDR2 YFSETQ. Unmatched junction bases numbered 9, after V lost 0 bases and J lost 6 bases. This CDR3 is 17 amino acids long. Overall study results and limits: Pathologically expanded recipient clonotypes increased progressively from day 30 to day 180 as diversity fell. CD4 and CD8 repertoire contributions could not be separated without sorting.

Points on this clone: Its target is unknown.

Sequenced here: PBMCs, sampled 100 days after allogeneic stem cell transplant. The TCR sequence derives from a female patient under 45 who had an allogeneic stem cell transplant, so the T cells may come from the graft donor. Some clones in this sample may be carry-over from other donors' samples. V and J are TRBV5-1 and TRBJ2-3; TRBD2 matches at 11 bases. The CDR3 region has the DNA TGCGCCAGCAGCTTGGTGGCCTTAGCGGGGGGGATCGATACGCAGTATTTT. It encodes CASSLVALAGGIDTQYF.